A selection of T cell receptor beta chains follows, all from one sample in a study of blood T cell repertoires in COVID-19. Some clones are missing from TCRdb's copy, which holds only in-frame ones; the method was immunoSEQ multiplex PCR. The sample records some 150,000 clones, less than 85% being singletons. Sample: PBMCs or T cells enriched from blood (not recorded which). The receptors originated from a woman aged 45-59 years who had recovered from COVID-19. Both conserved end residues are part of each CDR3. D genes are given only for firm matches.

v_call: TRBV27; j_call: TRBJ1-2; d_call: -; cdr3_aa: CASSPWGANYGYTF
v_call: TRBV10-2; j_call: TRBJ2-2; d_call: TRBD2; cdr3_aa: CASSVLAGGTGELFF
v_call: TRBV6-5; j_call: TRBJ1-2; d_call: TRBD1; cdr3_aa: CASTKQGIVYTF
v_call: TRBV3-1/TRBV3-2; j_call: TRBJ1-1; d_call: TRBD1; cdr3_aa: CASSQWTGVYEAFF
v_call: TRBV3-1/TRBV3-2; j_call: TRBJ1-3; d_call: -; cdr3_aa: CASSQVGSQGNTIYF
v_call: TRBV27; j_call: TRBJ1-2; d_call: -; cdr3_aa: CASSLIGQGNPYGYTF
v_call: TRBV19; j_call: TRBJ2-2; d_call: -; cdr3_aa: CASSIVGGRGYTGELFF
v_call: TRBV6-5; j_call: TRBJ1-2; d_call: -; cdr3_aa: CASSLGLIYGYTF
v_call: TRBV9; j_call: TRBJ1-4; d_call: -; cdr3_aa: CASSAGAGVSGEKLFF
v_call: TRBV20-1; j_call: TRBJ2-5; d_call: TRBD2; cdr3_aa: CSASGTSGGEETQYF
v_call: TRBV19; j_call: TRBJ2-4; d_call: -; cdr3_aa: CASLPAGHLAKNIQYF
v_call: TRBV4-2; j_call: TRBJ1-1; d_call: -; cdr3_aa: CASSPGQPEAFF
v_call: TRBV11-2; j_call: TRBJ1-4; d_call: -; cdr3_aa: CASSPFLSAEKLFF
v_call: TRBV19; j_call: TRBJ2-5; d_call: -; cdr3_aa: CASSIPRYQETQYF
v_call: TRBV18; j_call: TRBJ1-4; d_call: -; cdr3_aa: CASSPLPPGPGGEKLFF
v_call: TRBV9; j_call: TRBJ1-1; d_call: -; cdr3_aa: CASSVGSQGYTEAFF
v_call: TRBV4-3; j_call: TRBJ1-2; d_call: TRBD1; cdr3_aa: CASSQRQGRDGYTF
v_call: TRBV12-3/TRBV12-4; j_call: TRBJ2-1; d_call: -; cdr3_aa: CASRAEVYNEQFF
v_call: TRBV12-3/TRBV12-4; j_call: TRBJ2-3; d_call: -; cdr3_aa: CASRKGEVTQYF
v_call: TRBV6-2/TRBV6-3; j_call: TRBJ2-3; d_call: TRBD2; cdr3_aa: CASSDLRSGVTDTQYF
v_call: TRBV12-3/TRBV12-4; j_call: TRBJ1-4; d_call: TRBD1; cdr3_aa: CASQGADEKLFF
v_call: TRBV25-1; j_call: TRBJ2-2; d_call: TRBD2; cdr3_aa: CASSELGLAGELFF
v_call: TRBV21-1; j_call: TRBJ1-2; d_call: -; cdr3_aa: CASSVRPGQGNNYGYTF
v_call: TRBV3-1/TRBV3-2; j_call: TRBJ1-3; d_call: -; cdr3_aa: CASSRAPSSGNTIYF
v_call: TRBV7-6; j_call: TRBJ2-5; d_call: TRBD1; cdr3_aa: CASSLSQGETQYF
v_call: TRBV24-1; j_call: TRBJ2-2; d_call: TRBD1; cdr3_aa: CATSDLTGSGELFF
v_call: TRBV5-1; j_call: TRBJ2-6; d_call: TRBD1; cdr3_aa: CASSLTGGPGANVLTF
v_call: TRBV28; j_call: TRBJ2-3; d_call: TRBD1; cdr3_aa: CASSLLGDRGGSTDTQYF
v_call: TRBV7-8; j_call: TRBJ2-1; d_call: -; cdr3_aa: CASSLGQTYNEQFF
v_call: TRBV7-2; j_call: TRBJ1-6; d_call: TRBD1; cdr3_aa: CASNRQGENSPLHF
v_call: TRBV19; j_call: TRBJ1-2; d_call: TRBD1; cdr3_aa: CASSPGGLSYGYTF
v_call: TRBV5-1; j_call: TRBJ2-1; d_call: TRBD2; cdr3_aa: CASSMTSGVSYNEQFF
v_call: TRBV11-3; j_call: TRBJ2-4; d_call: TRBD2; cdr3_aa: CASSSGTSGRRRNIQYF
v_call: TRBV7-9; j_call: TRBJ1-1; d_call: TRBD1; cdr3_aa: CASSFRQGNTEAFF
v_call: TRBV4-1; j_call: TRBJ2-6; d_call: TRBD1; cdr3_aa: CASSQGGTGGYGANVLTF
v_call: TRBV27; j_call: TRBJ2-5; d_call: -; cdr3_aa: CASSPTYQETQYF
v_call: TRBV7-4; j_call: TRBJ1-4; d_call: -; cdr3_aa: CASSLGRDQLFF
v_call: TRBV25-1; j_call: TRBJ1-2; d_call: -; cdr3_aa: CASSAREGVRGYTF
v_call: TRBV19; j_call: TRBJ1-2; d_call: -; cdr3_aa: CASSTQTQIDGYTF
v_call: TRBV11-2; j_call: TRBJ2-1; d_call: TRBD2; cdr3_aa: CASSLEAGVIGEQFF
v_call: TRBV30; j_call: TRBJ1-3; d_call: -; cdr3_aa: CAWAPGTLGNTIYF
v_call: TRBV5-1; j_call: TRBJ2-5; d_call: TRBD1; cdr3_aa: CASSLRDRGETQYF
v_call: TRBV9; j_call: TRBJ2-1; d_call: TRBD1; cdr3_aa: CASSARGQGRNEQFF
v_call: TRBV7-9; j_call: TRBJ1-2; d_call: -; cdr3_aa: CASSSRRGINYGYTF
v_call: TRBV5-1; j_call: TRBJ1-1; d_call: -; cdr3_aa: CASSLLGGTEAFF
v_call: TRBV15; j_call: TRBJ1-3; d_call: -; cdr3_aa: CATSRDRGSGNTIYF
v_call: TRBV27; j_call: TRBJ1-2; d_call: TRBD1; cdr3_aa: CASSSTGADGYTF
v_call: TRBV6-5; j_call: TRBJ1-5; d_call: -; cdr3_aa: CASSYPGGPQHF
v_call: TRBV28; j_call: TRBJ2-2; d_call: -; cdr3_aa: CASSFLRQGFRTGELFF
v_call: TRBV2; j_call: TRBJ1-1; d_call: TRBD1; cdr3_aa: CASRATGGEVAEAFF
v_call: TRBV15; j_call: TRBJ1-1; d_call: -; cdr3_aa: CATSRTQGTEAFF
v_call: TRBV4-3; j_call: TRBJ2-1; d_call: -; cdr3_aa: CASSQEATASRQFF
v_call: TRBV19; j_call: TRBJ2-1; d_call: TRBD2; cdr3_aa: CASSKGLAGGLSYNEQFF
v_call: TRBV2; j_call: TRBJ1-1; d_call: -; cdr3_aa: CAGISGGGDTEAFF